Included here is one TCR beta chain sequence, with context. Its cognate antigen is unknown. One entry per CDR3 protein, called by TCRdb with MiXCR from the 5' RACE reads. The profile shows roughly 190,000 distinct CDR3 sequences, roughly 30% of them singletons. Between the trimmed V and J ends, which lost 1 base and 8 bases, there was a span of 12 bases. This CDR3 contains 14 residues. Germline assignment: CDR1 SGHVS and CDR2 FNYEAQ. This entry belongs to a study of T-cell memory formation after mild COVID-19. Study information: Most TCR clusters belonged to a single donor.

Whole-study findings and limits: Whether second-wave clones peaking at day 37 were SARS-CoV-2 specific went unconfirmed. Contracting clones localized mainly to CM and EM when CD4+ and mainly to EMRA when CD8+.

The material sequenced was PBMCs or a T cell subset sorted from them (not recorded which). The receptor's source is an adult woman who had mild COVID-19 (a few samples of this study predate the infection). Cell type and time point are not known. The chain joins TRBV7-6 to TRBJ1-5; D perhaps matches TRBD1 (5 bases). CDR3 coding DNA: TGTGCCAGCAGCTTAGGGGGCCAGGGCGAGCCCCAGCATTTT. Translating gives CASSLGGQGEPQHF.